The sequence of this TCR beta chain was determined in a study of T-cell memory formation after mild COVID-19. cDNA libraries for TCR alpha and TCR beta, carrying sample barcodes and UMIs, came from 5'RACE with constant-segment primers. TCRdb independently ran MiXCR on the 5' RACE reads; one entry per CDR3 protein. Among just under 350,000 distinct CDR3 sequences, 13% were seen once, and the ten largest hold about 21%. The V gene lost 1 base and the J gene lost 10 bases, with 17 bases spanning the gap. Germline V CDR1 and CDR2: LGHNA, YNFKEQ. The CDR3 loop spans 15 amino acids. The chain has TRBV4-2 and TRBJ2-1; D possibly corresponds to TRBD1 (6 bases). Specimen: PBMCs or a T cell subset sorted from them (not recorded which). The receptor was isolated from a young man who had mild COVID-19 (a few samples of this study predate the infection). Cell type and time point are not known. Here the CDR3 reads CASSQGQIGQTEQFF. CDR3 DNA sequence: TGTGCCAGCAGCCAAGGACAAATTGGACAGACCGAGCAGTTCTTC.